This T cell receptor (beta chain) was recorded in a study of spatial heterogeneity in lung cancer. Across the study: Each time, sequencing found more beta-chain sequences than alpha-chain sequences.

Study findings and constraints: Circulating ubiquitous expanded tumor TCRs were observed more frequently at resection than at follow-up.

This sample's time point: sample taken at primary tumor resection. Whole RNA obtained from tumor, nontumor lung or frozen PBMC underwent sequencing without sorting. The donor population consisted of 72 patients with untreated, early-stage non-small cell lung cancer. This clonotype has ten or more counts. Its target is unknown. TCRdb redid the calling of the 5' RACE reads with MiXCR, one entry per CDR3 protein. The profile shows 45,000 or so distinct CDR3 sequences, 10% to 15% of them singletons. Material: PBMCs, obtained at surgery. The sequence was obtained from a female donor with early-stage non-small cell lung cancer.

CDR3 amino acids: CASGADNSNQPQHF. CDR3 in DNA: TGTGCCAGCGGCGCGGACAATAGCAATCAGCCCCAGCATTTT. The chain recombines TRBV6-2 or TRBV6-3 with TRBJ1-5, with TRBD1 as a possible D gene (5 bases). Trimming removed 8 bases from V and 0 bases from J, with 11 bases in between. The CDR3 consists of 14 residues. Germline loops: CDR1 MNHEY, CDR2 SVGEGT.